This T cell receptor (beta chain) is drawn from a study of T cells in localized non-small cell lung cancer. Overall study findings and caveats: Adjacent lung was found to contain a median approximately 50 of the top 100 tumor clones.

Of note for this clone: As yet, its antigen is unknown.

Method: immunoSEQ multiplex PCR; TCRdb's copy keeps in-frame clones and lacks some. The table shows approximately 23,000 clones, with 70% to 90% occurring only once. The junction had 2 bases not matched to a gene; V was cut back by 3 bases and J by 1 base. In germline, CDR1 is LNHDA, CDR2 SQIVND (reference sequence). The CDR3 loop spans 14 amino acids. The TCR was taken from an older male donor with stage I lung adenocarcinoma. The J gene is TRBJ1-1, the V gene TRBV19; 7 bases line up with TRBD1. This specimen consisted of peripheral blood, obtained before any cancer treatment. CDR3 nucleotides: TGTGCCAGTAGTATGAACAGGGGGAACACTGAAGCTTTCTTT. Translation: CASSMNRGNTEAFF. Drawing the rest from reference TRBV19 and TRBJ1-1, the complete variable domain is DGGITQSPKYLFRKEGQNVTLSCEQNLNHDAMYWYRQDPGQGLRLIYYSQIVNDFQKGDIAEGYSVSREKKESFPLTVTSAQKNPTAFYLCASSMNRGNTEAFFGQGTRLTVV.